The clone carrying this TCR beta chain has at least ten counts. Its antigen is unknown. This sample is part of a study of T cells in Graves' hyperthyroidism and ophthalmopathy. Study results and caveats: Ophthalmopathy was separated from stable hyperthyroidism by a 13 V-J model.

The investigators amplified TCR beta CDR3 regions from RNA transcripts. The TCR CDR3 first-round RT-PCR relied on the HTBI primer set. TCRdb reprocessed the multiplex PCR reads with MiXCR, giving one entry per CDR3 protein. The profile shows approximately 430,000 distinct CDR3 sequences, more than 15% of them singletons. This CDR3 comprises 14 residues. V dropped 6 bases and J dropped 1 base, with 13 bases sitting between them. A patient was excluded if there was uncontrolled infection, other autoimmune disease, pregnancy or lactation. The clonotype originates from a woman between 18 and 29 years old with Graves' hyperthyroidism. The chain combines TRBV12-3 or TRBV12-4 with TRBJ2-7, with D maybe TRBD1 (5 bases). The sequenced sample was blood. The CDR3 protein is CASSRDRQSYEQYF. DNA for the CDR3: TGTGCCAGCAGCCGAGACAGACAATCCTACGAGCAGTACTTC.